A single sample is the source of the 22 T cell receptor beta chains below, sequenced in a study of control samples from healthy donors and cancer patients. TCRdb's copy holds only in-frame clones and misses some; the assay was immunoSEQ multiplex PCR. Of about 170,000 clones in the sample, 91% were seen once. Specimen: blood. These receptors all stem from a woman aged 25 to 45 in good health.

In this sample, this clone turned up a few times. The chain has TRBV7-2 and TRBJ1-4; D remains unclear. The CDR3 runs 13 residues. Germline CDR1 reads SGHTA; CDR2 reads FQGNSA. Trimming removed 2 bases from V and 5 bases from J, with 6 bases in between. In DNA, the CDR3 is TGTGCCAGCAGCTTATGGCGGAATGAAAAACTGTTTTTT. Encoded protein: CASSLWRNEKLFF.

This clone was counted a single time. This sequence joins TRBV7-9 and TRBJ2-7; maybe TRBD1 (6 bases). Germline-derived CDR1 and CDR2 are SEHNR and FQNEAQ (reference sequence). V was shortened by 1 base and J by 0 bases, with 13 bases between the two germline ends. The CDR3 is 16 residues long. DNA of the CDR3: TGTGCCAGCAGCTTAGGGTCTGGACAGAGCTCCTACGAGCAGTACTTC. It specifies CASSLGSGQSSYEQYF.

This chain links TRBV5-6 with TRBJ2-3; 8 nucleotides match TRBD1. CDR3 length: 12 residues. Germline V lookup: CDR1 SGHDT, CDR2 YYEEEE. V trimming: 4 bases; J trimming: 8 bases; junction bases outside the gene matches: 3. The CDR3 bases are TGTGCCAGCAGCGCAGGGGGCGGTACGCAGTATTTT. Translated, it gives CASSAGGGTQYF.

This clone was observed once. CDR3 nucleotides: TGTGCCAGCAGCTTCGGGACAGGGAGCGGCTACACCTTC. It is translated as CASSFGTGSGYTF. This chain uses TRBV7-9 with TRBJ1-2, with 9 nucleotides matching TRBD1. The CDR3 extends over 13 amino acids. The germline V gene has CDR1 SEHNR and CDR2 FQNEAQ (reference sequence). The J segment lost 8 bases and the V segment lost 3 bases, leaving 4 bases of the junction unmatched.

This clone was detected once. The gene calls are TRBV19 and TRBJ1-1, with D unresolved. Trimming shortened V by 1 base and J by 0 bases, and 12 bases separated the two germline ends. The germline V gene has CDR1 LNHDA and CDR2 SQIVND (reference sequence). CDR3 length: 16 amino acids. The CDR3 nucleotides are TGTGCCAGTAGTATAGGACGGGGAAGGATGAACACTGAAGCTTTCTTT. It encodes CASSIGRGRMNTEAFF.

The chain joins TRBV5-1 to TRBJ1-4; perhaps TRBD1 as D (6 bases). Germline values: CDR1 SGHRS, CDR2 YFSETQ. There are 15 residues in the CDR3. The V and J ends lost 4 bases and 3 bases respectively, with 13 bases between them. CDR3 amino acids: CASSQTGRSNEKLFF. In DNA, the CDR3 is TGCGCCAGCAGCCAAACAGGGCGGTCTAATGAAAAACTGTTTTTT.

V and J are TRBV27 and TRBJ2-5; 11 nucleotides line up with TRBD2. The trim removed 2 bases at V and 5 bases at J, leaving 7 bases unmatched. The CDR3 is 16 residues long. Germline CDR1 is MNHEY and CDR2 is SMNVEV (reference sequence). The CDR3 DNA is TGTGCCAGCAGTTTACTGGTAGCGGGAGGGGGGGAGACCCAGTACTTC. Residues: CASSLLVAGGGETQYF.

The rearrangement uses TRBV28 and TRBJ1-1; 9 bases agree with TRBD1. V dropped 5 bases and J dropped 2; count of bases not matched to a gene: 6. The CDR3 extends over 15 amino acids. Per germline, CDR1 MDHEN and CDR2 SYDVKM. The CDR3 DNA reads TGTGCCAGCAGTCCCGGGGACAGGGAAAACACTGAAGCTTTCTTT. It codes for CASSPGDRENTEAFF.

CDR3 nucleotide sequence: TGTGCCAGCAGCCCCCGGGACTCCTATGAAAAACTGTTTTTT. Amino acids: CASSPRDSYEKLFF. The rearrangement joins TRBV13 to TRBJ1-4; a weak D match, TRBD1 (5 bases). V lost 5 bases and J lost 6, with 13 bases in between. Germline lookup yields CDR1 PRHDT and CDR2 FYEKMQ (reference sequence). The CDR3 has 14 residues.

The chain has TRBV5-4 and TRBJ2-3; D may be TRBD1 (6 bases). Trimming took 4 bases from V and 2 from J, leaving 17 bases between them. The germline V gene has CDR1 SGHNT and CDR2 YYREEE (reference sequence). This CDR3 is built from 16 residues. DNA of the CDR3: TGTGCCAGCAGCAAGCCCGGGACACGATACACAGATACGCAGTATTTT. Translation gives CASSKPGTRYTDTQYF.

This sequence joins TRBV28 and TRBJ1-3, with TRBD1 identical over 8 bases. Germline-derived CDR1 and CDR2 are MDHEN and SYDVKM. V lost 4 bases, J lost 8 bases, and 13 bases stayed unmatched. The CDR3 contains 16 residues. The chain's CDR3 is CASSSQGALGVDTIYF. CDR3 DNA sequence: TGTGCCAGCAGTTCCCAGGGGGCGCTAGGGGTGGACACCATATATTTT.

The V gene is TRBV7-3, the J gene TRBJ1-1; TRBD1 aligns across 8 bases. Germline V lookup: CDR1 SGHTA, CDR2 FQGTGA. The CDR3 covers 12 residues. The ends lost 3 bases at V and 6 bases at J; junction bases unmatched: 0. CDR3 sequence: CASSLTGAEAFF. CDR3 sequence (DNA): TGTGCCAGCAGCTTGACAGGGGCTGAAGCTTTCTTT. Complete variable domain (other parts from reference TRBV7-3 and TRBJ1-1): GAGVSQTPSNKVTEKGKYVELRCDPISGHTALYWYRQSLGQGPEFLIYFQGTGAADDSGLPNDRFFAVRPEGSVSTLKIQRTERGDSAVYLCASSLTGAEAFFGQGTRLTVV.

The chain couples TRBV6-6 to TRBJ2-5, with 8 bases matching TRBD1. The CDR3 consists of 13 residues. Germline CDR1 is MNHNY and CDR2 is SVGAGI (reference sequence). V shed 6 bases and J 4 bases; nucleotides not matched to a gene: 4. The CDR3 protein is CASRTGEGETQYF. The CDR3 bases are TGTGCCAGCAGGACAGGGGAAGGAGAGACCCAGTACTTC.

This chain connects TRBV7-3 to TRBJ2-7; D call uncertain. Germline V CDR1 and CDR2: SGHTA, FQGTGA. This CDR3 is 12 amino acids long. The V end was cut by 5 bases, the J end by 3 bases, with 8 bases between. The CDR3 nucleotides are TGTGCCAGCAGCCCACACCTCTACGAGCAGTACTTC. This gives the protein CASSPHLYEQYF.

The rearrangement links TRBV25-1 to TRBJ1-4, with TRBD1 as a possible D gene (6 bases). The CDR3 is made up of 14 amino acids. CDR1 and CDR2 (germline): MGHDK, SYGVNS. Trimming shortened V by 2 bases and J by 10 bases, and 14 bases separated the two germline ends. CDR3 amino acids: CASSEVGSGAKLFF. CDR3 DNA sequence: TGTGCCAGCAGTGAAGTGGGTTCGGGGGCAAAACTGTTTTTT.

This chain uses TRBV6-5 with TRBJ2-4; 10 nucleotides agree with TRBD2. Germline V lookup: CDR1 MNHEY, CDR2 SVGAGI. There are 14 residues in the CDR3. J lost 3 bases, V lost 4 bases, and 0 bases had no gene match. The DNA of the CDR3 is TGTGCCAGCAGTTTAGCGGGGGGCAAAAACATTCAGTACTTC. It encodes CASSLAGGKNIQYF.

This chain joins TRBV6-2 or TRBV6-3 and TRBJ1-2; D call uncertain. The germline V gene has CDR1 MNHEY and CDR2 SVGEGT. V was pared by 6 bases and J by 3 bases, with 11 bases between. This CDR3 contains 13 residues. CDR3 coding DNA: TGTGCCAGCAGCGACATCGGTTACTATGGCTACACCTTC. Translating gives CASSDIGYYGYTF.

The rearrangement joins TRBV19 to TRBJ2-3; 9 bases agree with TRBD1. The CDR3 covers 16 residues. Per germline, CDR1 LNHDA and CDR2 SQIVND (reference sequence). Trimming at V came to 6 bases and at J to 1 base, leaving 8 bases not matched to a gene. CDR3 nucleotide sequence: TGTGCCAGTAGAGACAGGGGGGGGGCACGCACAGATACGCAGTATTTT. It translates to CASRDRGGARTDTQYF.

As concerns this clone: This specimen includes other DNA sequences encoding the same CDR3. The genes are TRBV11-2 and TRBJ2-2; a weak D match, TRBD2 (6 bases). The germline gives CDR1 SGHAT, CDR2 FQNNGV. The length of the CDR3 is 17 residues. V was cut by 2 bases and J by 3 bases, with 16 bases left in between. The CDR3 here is CASSLWGGAGDTGELFF. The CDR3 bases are TGTGCCAGCAGCTTATGGGGCGGGGCGGGCGACACCGGGGAGCTGTTTTTT.

CDR3: CASSEAENYGYTF. As DNA, the CDR3 is TGTGCCAGCAGTGAAGCGGAGAACTATGGCTACACCTTC. V usage is TRBV6-1 and J usage is TRBJ1-2; no clear D. Germline V CDR1 and CDR2: MNHNS, SASEGT. The CDR3 runs 13 residues. V lost 0 bases, J lost 2 bases, and 4 bases lay in between.

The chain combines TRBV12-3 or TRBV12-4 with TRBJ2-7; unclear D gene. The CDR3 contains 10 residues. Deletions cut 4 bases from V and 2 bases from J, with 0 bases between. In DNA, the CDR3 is TGTGCCAGCAGTTCCTACGAGCAGTACTTC. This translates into CASSSYEQYF.

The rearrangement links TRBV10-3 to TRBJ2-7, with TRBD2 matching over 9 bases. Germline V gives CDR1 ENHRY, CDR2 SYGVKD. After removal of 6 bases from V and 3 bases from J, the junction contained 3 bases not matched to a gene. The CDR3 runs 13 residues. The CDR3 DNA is TGTGCCATCAGCGATAGCGGGAGCTACGAGCAGTACTTC. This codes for CAISDSGSYEQYF.